One and the same sample provided the 2 T cell receptor beta chains below, sequenced in a study of T cell repertoires in cytomegalovirus infection. Antigens for these TCRs are unknown. TCRdb independently ran MiXCR on the reads; one entry per CDR3 protein. Among some 590,000 distinct CDR3 sequences listed, 35% to 50% were seen once. Sequenced here: cultured PBMCs, sampled from culture after CMV antigen stimulation. All receptors derive from a human donor in good health (CMV status not recorded). Some clones in this sample may be carry-over from other donors' samples.

J is TRBJ2-3 and V is TRBV10-3; 8 positions match TRBD2. V trimming: 0 bases; J trimming: 0 bases; junction bases outside the gene matches: 8. The length of the CDR3 is 18 residues. Germline lookup yields CDR1 ENHRY and CDR2 SYGVKD. The CDR3 sequence is CAISESHPLAVSTDTQYF. The CDR3 DNA reads as TGTGCCATCAGTGAGTCCCACCCACTAGCGGTTAGCACAGATACGCAGTATTTT.

This chain uses TRBV2 with TRBJ2-7, with a tentative D call TRBD2 (7 bases). V dropped 6 bases and J dropped 3 bases, with 12 bases sitting between them. The CDR3 covers 13 residues. CDR1 is SNHLY, CDR2 FYNNEI, per germline. The CDR3 nucleotides are TGTGCCAGCAGGGGAGGGGGGATCTACGAGCAGTACTTC. Amino acids: CASRGGGIYEQYF.